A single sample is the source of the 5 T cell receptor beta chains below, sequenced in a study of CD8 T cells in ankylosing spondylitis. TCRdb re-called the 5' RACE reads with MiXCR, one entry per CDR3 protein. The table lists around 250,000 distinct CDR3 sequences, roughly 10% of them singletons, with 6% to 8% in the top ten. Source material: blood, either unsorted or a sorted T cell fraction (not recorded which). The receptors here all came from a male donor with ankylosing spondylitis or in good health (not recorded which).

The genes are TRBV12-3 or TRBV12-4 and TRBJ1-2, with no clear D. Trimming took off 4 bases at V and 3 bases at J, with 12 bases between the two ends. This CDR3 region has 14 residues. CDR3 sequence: CASSSSGFDYGYTF. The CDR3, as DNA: TGTGCCAGCAGTTCATCTGGTTTTGACTATGGCTACACCTTC.

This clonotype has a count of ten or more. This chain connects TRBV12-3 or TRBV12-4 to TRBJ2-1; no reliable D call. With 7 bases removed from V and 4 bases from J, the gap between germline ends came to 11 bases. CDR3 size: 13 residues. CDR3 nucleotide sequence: TGTGCCAGCACCCTAAATGCGTACAATGAGCAGTTCTTC. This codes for CASTLNAYNEQFF.

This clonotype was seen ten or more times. The CDR3 nucleotides are TGCGCCAGCAGCTTGGTAATTCAGGGGGGGAGTACTGAAGCTTTCTTT. Translated, it gives CASSLVIQGGSTEAFF. The chain uses TRBV5-1 and TRBJ1-1, with 7 bases that match TRBD1. CDR3 length: 16 residues. V trimming: 0 bases; J trimming: 5 bases; junction bases outside the gene matches: 10. Germline V gene data show CDR1 as SGHRS and CDR2 as YFSETQ.

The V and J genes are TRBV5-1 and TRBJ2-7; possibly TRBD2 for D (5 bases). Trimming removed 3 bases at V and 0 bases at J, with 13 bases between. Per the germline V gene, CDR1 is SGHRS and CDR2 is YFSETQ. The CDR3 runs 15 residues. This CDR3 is CASSWASGSSYEQYF. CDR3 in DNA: TGCGCCAGCAGCTGGGCGAGCGGCAGCTCCTACGAGCAGTACTTC.

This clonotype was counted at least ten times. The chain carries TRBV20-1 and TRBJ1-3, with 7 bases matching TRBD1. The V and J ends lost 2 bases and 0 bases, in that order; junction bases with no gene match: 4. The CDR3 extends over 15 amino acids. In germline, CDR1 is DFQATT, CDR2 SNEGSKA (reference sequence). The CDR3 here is CSARQGVNSGNTIYF. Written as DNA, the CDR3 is TGCAGTGCTAGACAGGGGGTAAACTCTGGAAACACCATATATTTT.